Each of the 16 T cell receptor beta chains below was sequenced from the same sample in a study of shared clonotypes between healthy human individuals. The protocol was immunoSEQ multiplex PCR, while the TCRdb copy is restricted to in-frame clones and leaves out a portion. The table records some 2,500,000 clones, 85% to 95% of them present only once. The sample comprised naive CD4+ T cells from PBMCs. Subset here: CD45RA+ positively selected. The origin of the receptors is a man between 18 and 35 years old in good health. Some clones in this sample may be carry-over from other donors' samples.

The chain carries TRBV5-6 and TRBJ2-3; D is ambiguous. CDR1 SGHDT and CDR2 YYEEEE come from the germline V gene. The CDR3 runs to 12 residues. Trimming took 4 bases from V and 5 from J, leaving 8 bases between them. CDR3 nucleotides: TGTGCCAGCAGCCGACCAGGAGATACGCAGTATTTT. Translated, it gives CASSRPGDTQYF.

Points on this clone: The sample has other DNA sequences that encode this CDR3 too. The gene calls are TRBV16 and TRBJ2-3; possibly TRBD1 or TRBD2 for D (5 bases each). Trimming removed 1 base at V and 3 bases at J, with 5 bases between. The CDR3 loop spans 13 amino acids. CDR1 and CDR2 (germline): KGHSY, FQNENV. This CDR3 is CASSQWGTDTQYF. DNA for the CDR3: TGTGCCAGCAGCCAATGGGGGACAGATACGCAGTATTTT.

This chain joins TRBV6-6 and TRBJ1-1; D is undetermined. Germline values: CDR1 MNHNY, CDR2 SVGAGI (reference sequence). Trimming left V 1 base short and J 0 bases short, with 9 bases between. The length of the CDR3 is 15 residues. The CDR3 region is CASSYYPALNTEAFF. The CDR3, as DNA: TGTGCCAGCAGTTACTACCCGGCCCTGAACACTGAAGCTTTCTTT.

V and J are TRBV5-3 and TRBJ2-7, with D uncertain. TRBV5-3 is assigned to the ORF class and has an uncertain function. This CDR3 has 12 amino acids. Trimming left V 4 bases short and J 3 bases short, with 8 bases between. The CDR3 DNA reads TGTGCCAGAAGCCACCTCATCTACGAGCAGTACTTC. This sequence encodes CARSHLIYEQYF.

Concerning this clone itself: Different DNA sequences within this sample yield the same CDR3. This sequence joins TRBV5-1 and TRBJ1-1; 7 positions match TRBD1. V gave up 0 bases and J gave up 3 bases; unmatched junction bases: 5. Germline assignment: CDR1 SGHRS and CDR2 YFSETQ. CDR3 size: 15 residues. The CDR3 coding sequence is TGCGCCAGCAGCTTGGCTGGGCAGGGGGACACTGAAGCTTTCTTT. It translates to CASSLAGQGDTEAFF.

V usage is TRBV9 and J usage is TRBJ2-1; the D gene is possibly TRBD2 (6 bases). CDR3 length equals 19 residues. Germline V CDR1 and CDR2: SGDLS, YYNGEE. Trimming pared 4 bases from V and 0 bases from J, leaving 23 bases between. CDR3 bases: TGTGCCAGCAGCCCTAGGACTAACCTCCATTATGTCTCCTACAATGAGCAGTTCTTC. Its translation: CASSPRTNLHYVSYNEQFF.

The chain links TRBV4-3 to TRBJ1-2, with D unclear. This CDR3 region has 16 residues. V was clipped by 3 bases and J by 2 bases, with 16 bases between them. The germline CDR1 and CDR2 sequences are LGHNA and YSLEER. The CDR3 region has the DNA TGCGCCAGCAGCCAGGAAGGAAACATCGGGAACTATGGCTACACCTTC. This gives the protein CASSQEGNIGNYGYTF.

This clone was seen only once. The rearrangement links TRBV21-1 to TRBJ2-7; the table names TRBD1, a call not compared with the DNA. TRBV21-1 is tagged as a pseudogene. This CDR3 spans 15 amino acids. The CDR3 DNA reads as TGTGCCAGCAGCAGTGGACAGGGGGTAAATGGCGAGCAGTACTTC. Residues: CASSSGQGVNGEQYF.

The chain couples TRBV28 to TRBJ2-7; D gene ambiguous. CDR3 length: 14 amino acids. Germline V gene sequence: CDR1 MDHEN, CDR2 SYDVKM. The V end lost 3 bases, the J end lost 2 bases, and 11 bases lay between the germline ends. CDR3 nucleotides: TGTGCCAGCAGTTTTTTTAGGCTTACCTACGAGCAGTACTTC. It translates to CASSFFRLTYEQYF.

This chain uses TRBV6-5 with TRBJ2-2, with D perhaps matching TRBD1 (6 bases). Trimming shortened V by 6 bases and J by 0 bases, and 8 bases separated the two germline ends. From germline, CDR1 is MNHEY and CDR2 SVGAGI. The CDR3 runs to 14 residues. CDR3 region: CASRDRSNTGELFF. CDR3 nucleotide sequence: TGTGCCAGCAGGGACAGATCGAACACCGGGGAGCTGTTTTTT.

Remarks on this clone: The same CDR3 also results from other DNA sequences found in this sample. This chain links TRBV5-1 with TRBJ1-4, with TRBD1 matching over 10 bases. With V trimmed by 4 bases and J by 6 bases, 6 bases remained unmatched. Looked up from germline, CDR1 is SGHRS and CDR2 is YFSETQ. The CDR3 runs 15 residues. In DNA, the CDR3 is TGCGCCAGCAGCCTCCTGGGGACAGGGGATGAAAAACTGTTTTTT. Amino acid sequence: CASSLLGTGDEKLFF.

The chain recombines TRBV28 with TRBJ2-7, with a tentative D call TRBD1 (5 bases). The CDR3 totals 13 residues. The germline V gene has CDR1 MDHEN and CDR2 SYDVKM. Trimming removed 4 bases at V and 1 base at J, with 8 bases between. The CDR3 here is CASSSRVSYEQYF. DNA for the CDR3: TGTGCCAGCAGTTCCAGGGTTTCCTACGAGCAGTACTTC.

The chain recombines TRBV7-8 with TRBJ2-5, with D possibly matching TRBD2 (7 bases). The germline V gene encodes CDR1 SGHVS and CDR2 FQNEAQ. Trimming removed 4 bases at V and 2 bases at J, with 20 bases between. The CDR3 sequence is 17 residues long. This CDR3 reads CASSSTARGQWQETQYF. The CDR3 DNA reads TGTGCCAGCAGCTCCACGGCGCGGGGGCAGTGGCAAGAGACCCAGTACTTC.

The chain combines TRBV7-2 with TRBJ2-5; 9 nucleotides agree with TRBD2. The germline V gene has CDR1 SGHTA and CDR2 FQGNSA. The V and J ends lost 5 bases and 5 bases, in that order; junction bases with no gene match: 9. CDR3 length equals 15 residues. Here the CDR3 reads CASSAAGTSRETQYF. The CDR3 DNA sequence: TGTGCCAGCAGCGCAGCTGGGACTAGCAGGGAGACCCAGTACTTC. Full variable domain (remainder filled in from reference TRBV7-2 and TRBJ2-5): GAGVSQSPSNKVTEKGKDVELRCDPISGHTALYWYRQSLGQGLEFLIYFQGNSAPDKSGLPSDRFSAERTGGSVSTLTIQRTQQEDSAVYLCASSAAGTSRETQYFGPGTRLLVL.

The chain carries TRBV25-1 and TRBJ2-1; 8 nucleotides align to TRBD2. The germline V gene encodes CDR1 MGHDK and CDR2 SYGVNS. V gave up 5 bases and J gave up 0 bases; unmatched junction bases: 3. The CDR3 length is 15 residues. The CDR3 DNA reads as TGTGCCAGCAGTACTAGCGGCCTCTCCTACAATGAGCAGTTCTTC. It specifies CASSTSGLSYNEQFF.

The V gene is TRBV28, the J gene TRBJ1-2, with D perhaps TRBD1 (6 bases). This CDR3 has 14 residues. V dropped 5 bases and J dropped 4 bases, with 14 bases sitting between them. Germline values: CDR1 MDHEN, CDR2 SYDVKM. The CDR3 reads CASSHHGQPYGYTF. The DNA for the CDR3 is TGTGCCAGCAGTCACCATGGACAGCCCTATGGCTACACCTTC.